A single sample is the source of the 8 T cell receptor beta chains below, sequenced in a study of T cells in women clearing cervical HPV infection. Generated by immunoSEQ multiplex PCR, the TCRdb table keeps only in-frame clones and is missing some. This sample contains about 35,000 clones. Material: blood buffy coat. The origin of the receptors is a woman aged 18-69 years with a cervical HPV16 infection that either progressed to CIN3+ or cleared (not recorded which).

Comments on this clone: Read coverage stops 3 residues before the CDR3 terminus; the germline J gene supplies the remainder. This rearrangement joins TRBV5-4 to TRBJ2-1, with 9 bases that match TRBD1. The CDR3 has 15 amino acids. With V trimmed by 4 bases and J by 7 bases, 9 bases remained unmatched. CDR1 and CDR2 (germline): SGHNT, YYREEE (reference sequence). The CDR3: CASSGPGQGGNEQFF. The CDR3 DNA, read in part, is TGTGCCAGCAGCGGCCCGGGACAGGGTGGAAATGAG. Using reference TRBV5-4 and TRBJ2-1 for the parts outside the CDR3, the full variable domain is ETGVTQSPTHLIKTRGQQVTLRCSSQSGHNTVSWYQQALGQGPQFIFQYYREEENGRGNFPPRFSGLQFPNYSSELNVNALELDDSALYLCASSGPGQGGNEQFFGPGTRLTVL.

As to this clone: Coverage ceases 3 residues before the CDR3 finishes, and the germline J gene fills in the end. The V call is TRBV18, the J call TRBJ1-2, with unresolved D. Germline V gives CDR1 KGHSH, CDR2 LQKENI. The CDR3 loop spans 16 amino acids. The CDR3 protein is CASSPLGGASTDTYTF. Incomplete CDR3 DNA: TGTGCCAGCTCACCACTTGGCGGTGCTAGCACAGATACC.

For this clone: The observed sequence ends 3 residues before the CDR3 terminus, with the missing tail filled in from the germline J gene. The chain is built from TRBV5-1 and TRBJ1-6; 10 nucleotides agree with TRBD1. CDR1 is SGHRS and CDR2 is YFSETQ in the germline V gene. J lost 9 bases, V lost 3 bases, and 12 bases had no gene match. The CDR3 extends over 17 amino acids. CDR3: CASSSTGGWGSASPLHF. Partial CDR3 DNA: TGCGCCAGCAGCTCGACAGGGGGCTGGGGCTCGGCTTCACCC.

The CDR3 bases that were read are TGTGCCAGCTCACCTTCGGGGCGGGGGGGCAACAATGAG. Its protein product is CASSPSGRGGNNE. The full CDR3 protein is CASSPSGRGGNNEQFF. The chain employs TRBV18 and TRBJ2-1, with 9 bases aligning to TRBD2. The CDR3 end is not reached by the read, which stops 3 residues before it; the germline J gene fills it in. CDR1 is KGHSH and CDR2 is LQKENI in the germline V gene. The CDR3 is 16 amino acids. J lost 5 bases, V lost 3 bases, and 8 bases had no gene match.

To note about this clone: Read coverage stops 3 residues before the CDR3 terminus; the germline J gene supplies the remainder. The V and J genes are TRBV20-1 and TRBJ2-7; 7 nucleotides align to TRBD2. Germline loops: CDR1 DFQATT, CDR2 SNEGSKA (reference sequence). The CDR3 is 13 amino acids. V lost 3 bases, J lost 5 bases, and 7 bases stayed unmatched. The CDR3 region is CSARAGARNEQYF. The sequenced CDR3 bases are TGCAGTGCTAGGGCGGGAGCACGAAACGAG.

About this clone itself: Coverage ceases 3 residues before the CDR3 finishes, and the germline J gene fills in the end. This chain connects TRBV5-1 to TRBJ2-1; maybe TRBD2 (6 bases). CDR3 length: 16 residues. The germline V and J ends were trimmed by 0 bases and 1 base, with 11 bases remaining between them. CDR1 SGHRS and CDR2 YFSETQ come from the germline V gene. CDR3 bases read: TGCGCCAGCAGCTTGGCCGGTAGCGGTTCCTACAATGAG. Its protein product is CASSLAGSGSYNE. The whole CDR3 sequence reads CASSLAGSGSYNEQFF.

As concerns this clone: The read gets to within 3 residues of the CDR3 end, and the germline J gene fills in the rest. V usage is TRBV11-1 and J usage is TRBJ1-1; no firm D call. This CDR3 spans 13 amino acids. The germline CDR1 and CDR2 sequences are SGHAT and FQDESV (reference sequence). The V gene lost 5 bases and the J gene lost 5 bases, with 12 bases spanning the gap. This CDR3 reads CASSPGIGTEAFF. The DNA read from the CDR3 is TGTGCCAGCAGCCCAGGAATTGGGACTGAA.

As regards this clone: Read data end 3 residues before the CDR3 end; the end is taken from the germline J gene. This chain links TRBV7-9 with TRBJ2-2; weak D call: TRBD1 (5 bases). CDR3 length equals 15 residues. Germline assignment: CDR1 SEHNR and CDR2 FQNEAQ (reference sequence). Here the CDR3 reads CASSLSGLSSEKLFF. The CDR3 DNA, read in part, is TGTGCCAGCAGCTTATCAGGGTTGTCATCTGAAAAG.